This is a list of T cell receptor beta chains from one sample in a study of CD4+ T cells in melanoma. The assay was immunoSEQ multiplex PCR, and TCRdb's table has in-frame clones only and misses some. The data show 110,000 to 150,000 clones, 85% to 95% seen once. The receptor source for this set is a human donor with melanoma. The CDR3 runs from the conserved cysteine through the conserved F or W. D genes are given only for firm matches. Where a row states a size, it is once, few, many or the class of an expanded clone; other rows omit it.

size	V	D	J	DNA	CDR3
-	TRBV10-1	TRBD2	TRBJ2-2	TGCGCCAGCAGTGAGTCCCAGCGGGGTAACACCGGGGAGCTGTTTTTT	CASSESQRGNTGELFF
-	TRBV18	-	TRBJ1-6	TGTGCCAGCTCCGCCTCCTCCTATAATTCACCCCTCCACTTT	CASSASSYNSPLHF
-	TRBV6-5	-	TRBJ1-6	TGTGCCAGCAGTGTGCGGGTTGATTCACCCCTCCACTTT	CASSVRVDSPLHF
once	TRBV10-3	-	TRBJ2-5	TGTGCCATCAGTGATTATCCCCAGGAGCAGTACTTC	CAISDYPQEQYF
-	TRBV19	-	TRBJ2-5	TGTGCCAGTAGTATGGAAGCCCGCTTCGAGACCCAGTACTTC	CASSMEARFETQYF
once	TRBV27	-	TRBJ1-5	TGTGCCAGCAGTTTATCGAGGGATCAGCCCCAGCATTTT	CASSLSRDQPQHF
once	TRBV5-6	-	TRBJ2-3	TGTGCCAGCAGCTTGGATAGGCCGGATACGCAGTATTTT	CASSLDRPDTQYF
-	TRBV5-1	TRBD1	TRBJ1-2	TGCGCCAGCAGCCCCGGACAGGCAGCTAACTATGGCTACACCTTC	CASSPGQAANYGYTF
-	TRBV19	-	TRBJ1-2	TGTGCCAGTAGTACTACGACGGAGAACTATGGCTACACCTTC	CASSTTTENYGYTF
-	TRBV7-9	TRBD1	TRBJ2-7	TGTGCCAGCAGCTGGACAGGGGTAGGGTACGAGCAGTACTTC	CASSWTGVGYEQYF
-	TRBV5-4	-	TRBJ1-1	TGTGCCAGCAGCCCTGGCTACGGGGTGGACGCTTTCTTT	CASSPGYGVDAFF
-	TRBV5-4	TRBD2	TRBJ2-5	TGTGCCAGCAGCTCTAGCGGGGGTGGACAAGAGACCCAGTACTTC	CASSSSGGGQETQYF
-	TRBV18	-	TRBJ1-5	TGTGCCAGCTCAACCGACCAGGGAGTAGGAGGACAGCCCCAGCATTTT	CASSTDQGVGGQPQHF
once	TRBV6-5	-	TRBJ2-6	TGTGCCAGCAGTTCCCCAGGGAACTCTGGGGCCAACGTCCTGACTTTC	CASSSPGNSGANVLTF
-	TRBV5-6	-	TRBJ2-5	TGTGCCAGCAGCCCAGGACTCGCCGAAGAGACCCAGTACTTC	CASSPGLAEETQYF
-	TRBV5-6	TRBD1	TRBJ2-1	TGTGCCAGCAGCTTCTCGTTTCCCCTCGGGACAGGGTGGTTCTTC	CASSFSFPLGTGWFF
-	TRBV29-1	TRBD1	TRBJ1-2	TGCAGCGTCCCCGTCACACCACAGGGGGCTTCTGGCTACACCTTC	CSVPVTPQGASGYTF
-	TRBV7-9	-	TRBJ1-2	TGTGCCAGCAGCTTATACCGGGACGTAAATGGCTACACCTTC	CASSLYRDVNGYTF
-	TRBV2	-	TRBJ1-4	TGTGCCAGCAGTGAAGCCTCGGGGCGAGGTAATGAAAAACTGTTTTTT	CASSEASGRGNEKLFF
-	TRBV23-1	TRBD2	TRBJ2-7	TGCGCCAGCAGTCAACCTCAGCGGGGGCCTGCCTACGAGCAGTACTTC	CASSQPQRGPAYEQYF
-	TRBV13	-	TRBJ1-6	TGTGCCAGCAGCCACCCGATGGGGGAGAATAATTCACCCCTCCACTTT	CASSHPMGENNSPLHF
once	TRBV5-1	-	TRBJ1-4	TGCGCCAGCAGCCCCCAGGGGCAGTCGGGTGAAAAACTGTTTTTT	CASSPQGQSGEKLFF
-	TRBV30	-	TRBJ1-1	TGTGCCTGGAGCCGCCCGGGGATAGAAGCTTTCTTT	CAWSRPGIEAFF
-	TRBV10-3	-	TRBJ2-1	TGTGCCATCAGTGCCACAGGGTCAGAGTACAATGAGCAGTTCTTC	CAISATGSEYNEQFF
-	TRBV10-3	-	TRBJ1-5	TGTGCCATCAGTGATCTCGGCGCTAATCAGCCCCAGCATTTT	CAISDLGANQPQHF
few	TRBV15	-	TRBJ1-5	TGTGCCACCAGCAGAGATCTAGCGGGGACTAAAAATCAGCCCCAGCATTTT	CATSRDLAGTKNQPQHF
-	TRBV7-2	-	TRBJ1-5	TGTGCCAGCAGCTTAGTCTTGGGTCAGCCCCAGCATTTT	CASSLVLGQPQHF
-	TRBV6-5	-	TRBJ1-5	TGTGCCAGCAGCCTGGCGATTAGCAATCAGCCCCAGCATTTT	CASSLAISNQPQHF
-	TRBV5-1	-	TRBJ2-5	TGCGCCAGCAGCCCGCGTGGGGCGTGGGAGACCCAGTACTTC	CASSPRGAWETQYF
-	TRBV25-1	TRBD2	TRBJ2-5	TGTGCCAGCAGTGAGGGTAGCGGGAAAGAGACCCAGTACTTC	CASSEGSGKETQYF
-	TRBV2	-	TRBJ2-2	TGTGCCAGCAGGATAAGGAGTGGCACCGGGGAGCTGTTTTTT	CASRIRSGTGELFF
-	TRBV19	-	TRBJ1-6	TGTGCCAGTAGTAAGGACCCAATTTCACCCCTCCACTTT	CASSKDPISPLHF
-	TRBV5-8	-	TRBJ2-5	TGTGCCAGCAGCTTGGATCGGGCCAGACAAGAGACCCAGTACTTC	CASSLDRARQETQYF
-	TRBV11-2	TRBD1	TRBJ2-2	TGTGCCAGCAGCCCTATCACAGGGGCCGGGGAGCTGTTTTTT	CASSPITGAGELFF
-	TRBV11-3	TRBD2	TRBJ2-5	TGTGCCAGCAGCCGAGGGACTAATCAAGAGACCCAGTACTTC	CASSRGTNQETQYF
-	TRBV2	-	TRBJ1-1	TGTGCCAGCAGTCTACAGGGGAACACTGAAGCTTTCTTT	CASSLQGNTEAFF
-	TRBV11-2	-	TRBJ1-1	TGTGCCAGCAGCTTAGTGGGGGCTTTCTTT	CASSLVGAFF
-	TRBV6-4	-	TRBJ1-6	TGTGCCAGCAGTGTGAAGGGGTCGAATAATTCACCCCTCCACTTT	CASSVKGSNNSPLHF
-	TRBV6-1	-	TRBJ2-6	TGTGCCAGCAGTGAGAGGCCCCCCTTAGCTGGCTCTGGGGCCAACGTCCTGACTTTC	CASSERPPLAGSGANVLTF
-	TRBV5-1	TRBD1	TRBJ2-7	TGCGCCAGCAGCTTCCGGGACAGGGCCTACGAGCAGTACTTC	CASSFRDRAYEQYF
once	TRBV7-6	-	TRBJ2-7	TGTGCCAGCAGCTTCTCAGCGGCTAGTCGCTACGAGCAGTACTTC	CASSFSAASRYEQYF
-	TRBV19	TRBD1	TRBJ1-3	TGTGCCAGTAGTATTCCGGAGCACAGGGGGCGTGGAAACACCATATATTTT	CASSIPEHRGRGNTIYF
-	TRBV7-9	-	TRBJ1-1	TGTGCCAGCAGCTCCCGGGGGCCAGTGAACACTGAAGCTTTCTTT	CASSSRGPVNTEAFF
-	TRBV29-1	-	TRBJ2-3	TGCAGCGTACACAGATTGGGAGATACGCAGTATTTT	CSVHRLGDTQYF
-	TRBV15	TRBD1	TRBJ1-5	TGTGCCACCAGCAGAGATGGGACAGGGAAGGCTCAGCCCCAGCATTTT	CATSRDGTGKAQPQHF
-	TRBV5-1	-	TRBJ2-3	TGCGCCAGCAGCTTGGAGGCAGGGGGGCCCCACCGGGAGCAGTATTTT	CASSLEAGGPHREQYF
-	TRBV19	TRBD2	TRBJ2-2	TGTGCCAGTAGTCGCCGACTAGCGGGGGGGATCGGGGAGCTGTTTTTT	CASSRRLAGGIGELFF
-	TRBV29-1	TRBD2	TRBJ2-5	TGCAGCGTCCCTAGCGGGGGGGCTTGGGTGACCCAGTACTTC	CSVPSGGAWVTQYF